Listed below are T cell receptor beta chains from one sample, sequenced in a study of T cells in Graves' hyperthyroidism and ophthalmopathy. TCRdb independently ran MiXCR on the multiplex PCR reads; one entry per CDR3 protein. The repertoire includes 600,000 to 650,000 distinct CDR3 sequences, 20% to 25% of them detected once, and under 35% sits in the top ten. The specimen was blood. Receptor source: a man younger than 45 with Graves' ophthalmopathy. CDR3s include the opening cysteine and the closing phenylalanine or tryptophan. D genes are given only for firm matches. The listing skips clone size in some rows; elsewhere it reads once, few, many or a size class.

>TRBJ2-1|few|TRBV7-3|TRBD2
CASSSIAGESSYNEQFF
TGTGCCAGCAGCTCTATAGCGGGAGAGAGCTCCTACAATGAGCAGTTCTTC
>TRBJ2-7|-|TRBV4-1|-
CASSQGFGLNDEQYF
TGCGCCAGCAGCCAAGGCTTTGGCCTAAATGACGAGCAGTACTTC
>TRBJ2-3|-|TRBV7-2|TRBD2
CASSQGGETDTQYF
TGTGCCAGCAGCCAGGGAGGGGAAACAGATACGCAGTATTTT
>TRBJ2-2|-|TRBV6-1|-
CASSQQSGSTGELFF
TGTGCCAGCAGTCAACAAAGTGGGTCTACCGGGGAGCTGTTTTTT
>TRBJ2-1|many|TRBV11-1|-
CASSLAGEWSEQFF
TGTGCCAGCAGCTTAGCGGGAGAGTGGAGTGAGCAGTTCTTC
>TRBJ2-4|few|TRBV29-1|TRBD1
CSVQGAENIQYF
TGCAGCGTACAGGGGGCAGAAAACATTCAGTACTTC
>TRBJ2-5|many|TRBV11-2|-
CASSSRTEETQYF
TGTGCCAGCAGCTCCAGGACAGAAGAGACCCAGTACTTC
>TRBJ1-5|-|TRBV29-1|-
CSVEDDSNQPQHF
TGCAGCGTTGAAGATGACAGCAATCAGCCCCAGCATTTT
>TRBJ1-2|-|TRBV20-1|TRBD1
CSAWGQGVNGYTF
TGCAGTGCTTGGGGACAGGGGGTGAACGGCTACACCTTC
>TRBJ2-5|few|TRBV5-8|TRBD1
CASSLVLSGGWETQYF
TGTGCCAGCAGCTTGGTTTTGTCAGGGGGCTGGGAGACCCAGTACTTC
>TRBJ1-2|few|TRBV28|-
CASSLLGGNYGYTF
TGTGCCAGCAGTTTATTAGGCGGTAACTATGGCTACACCTTC
>TRBJ1-1|once|TRBV29-1|TRBD1
CSVEGRGQGGGMNTEAFF
TGCAGCGTTGAAGGTAGGGGACAGGGAGGAGGCATGAACACTGAAGCTTTCTTT
>TRBJ2-1|-|TRBV11-2|TRBD1
CASSFDRGVGEQFF
TGTGCCAGCAGCTTCGACAGGGGAGTAGGTGAGCAGTTCTTC
>TRBJ2-1|-|TRBV2|TRBD2
CASSGSSGSHNEQFF
TGTGCCAGCAGTGGTAGTAGCGGGAGCCACAATGAGCAGTTCTTC
>TRBJ2-3|few|TRBV20-1|TRBD2
CSASPTSGRPDTQYF
TGCAGTGCTAGCCCAACTAGCGGGAGGCCAGATACGCAGTATTTT
>TRBJ1-1|many|TRBV3-1|TRBD1
CASSPRTGGETEAFF
TGTGCCAGCAGCCCGAGGACAGGGGGCGAGACTGAAGCTTTCTTT
>TRBJ2-1|few|TRBV6-6|-
CASSYGAAAAYNEQFF
TGTGCCAGCAGTTACGGGGCAGCCGCGGCATACAATGAGCAGTTCTTC
>TRBJ2-2|-|TRBV6-1|-
CASTKAGESGELFF
TGTGCCAGCACTAAGGCAGGGGAATCCGGGGAGCTGTTTTTT
>TRBJ2-1|-|TRBV12-3/TRBV12-4|TRBD1
CASRPGQGNEQFF
TGTGCCAGCAGACCGGGACAGGGCAATGAGCAGTTCTTC
>TRBJ2-3|few|TRBV2|-
CATGLSGDTQYF
TGTGCCACGGGGTTGTCGGGGGATACGCAGTATTTT
>TRBJ1-5|few|TRBV20-1|TRBD1
CSANRGRLGYSNQPQHF
TGCAGTGCTAACAGGGGGAGGTTAGGCTATAGCAATCAGCCCCAGCATTTT
>TRBJ1-6|few|TRBV27|-
CASSLMGIRDLNSPLHF
TGTGCCAGCAGTCTTATGGGGATCCGGGACCTAAATTCACCCCTCCACTTT
>TRBJ2-7|many|TRBV12-3/TRBV12-4|-
CASSFRLPDLSEQYF
TGTGCCAGCAGTTTCCGCCTACCTGATCTCTCCGAGCAGTACTTC
>TRBJ2-7|-|TRBV20-1|TRBD1
CSAKDRTYEQYF
TGCAGTGCTAAGGACAGGACCTACGAGCAGTACTTC
>TRBJ2-7|-|TRBV29-1|-
CSVEDAGAYEQYF
TGCAGCGTTGAAGATGCCGGAGCCTACGAGCAGTACTTC
>TRBJ2-7|-|TRBV6-2/TRBV6-3|TRBD2
CASRFTGTSGRASYEQYF
TGTGCCAGCAGGTTCACCGGGACTAGCGGGAGGGCCTCCTACGAGCAGTACTTC
>TRBJ2-1|-|TRBV20-1|-
CSAKRNNEQFF
TGCAGTGCTAAGCGGAACAATGAGCAGTTCTTC
>TRBJ2-1|many|TRBV11-2|TRBD1
CASSHYRDRVSEQFF
TGTGCCAGCAGCCATTACCGGGACAGGGTTTCTGAGCAGTTCTTC
>TRBJ2-5|-|TRBV30|TRBD1
CAWGRDRGGEETQYF
TGTGCCTGGGGTCGCGACAGGGGGGGGGAAGAGACCCAGTACTTC
>TRBJ2-6|few|TRBV3-1|TRBD1
CASSQDRTGGLRANVLTF
TGTGCCAGCAGCCAAGACCGGACAGGGGGCCTTCGGGCCAACGTCCTGACTTTC
>TRBJ1-1|many|TRBV28|TRBD1
CASSLPLGQGRTEAFF
TGTGCCAGCAGTTTACCCTTAGGACAGGGGAGAACTGAAGCTTTCTTT
>TRBJ2-3|-|TRBV10-3|-
CAISVRKDTQYF
TGTGCCATCAGTGTTAGAAAGGATACGCAGTATTTT
>TRBJ2-3|many|TRBV28|TRBD2
CASSPGTSGSGGDTQYF
TGTGCCAGCAGCCCCGGGACTAGCGGGAGTGGAGGAGATACGCAGTATTTT
>TRBJ2-6|-|TRBV5-1|-
CASSVPEGIGANVLTF
TGCGCCAGCAGCGTCCCGGAGGGGATTGGGGCCAACGTCCTGACTTTC
>TRBJ2-2|many|TRBV5-1|-
CASSFAGQNTGELFF
TGCGCCAGCAGCTTTGCAGGACAGAACACCGGGGAGCTGTTTTTT
>TRBJ2-6|-|TRBV5-6|-
CASSRDGNVLTF
TGTGCCAGCTCCCGGGACGGCAACGTCCTGACTTTC
>TRBJ2-7|-|TRBV4-3|TRBD1
CASSQLTGTGSYEQYF
TGCGCCAGCAGCCAACTAACCGGGACAGGATCCTACGAGCAGTACTTC
>TRBJ2-1|-|TRBV7-8|TRBD2
CASSQDLGLANEQFF
TGCGCCAGCAGCCAAGATTTAGGACTAGCGAATGAGCAGTTCTTC
>TRBJ2-1|-|TRBV6-2/TRBV6-3|-
CASSGMGGSYNEQFF
TGTGCCAGCAGTGGGATGGGAGGCTCCTACAATGAGCAGTTCTTC
>TRBJ2-1|-|TRBV28|-
CASSLRDLRLVRFF
TGTGCCAGCAGTTTGCGGGACTTGAGATTGGTTCGCTTCTTC
>TRBJ2-3|-|TRBV12-3/TRBV12-4|TRBD2
CASSHALAGEQDTQYF
TGTGCCAGCAGTCACGCGTTAGCGGGAGAGCAAGATACGCAGTATTTT
>TRBJ2-1|many|TRBV3-1|-
CASSQNSGNEQFF
TGTGCCAGCAGCCAAAATAGCGGAAATGAGCAGTTCTTC
>TRBJ2-1|once|TRBV19|TRBD2
CASGTSGFNNEQFF
TGTGCCAGCGGGACTAGCGGTTTCAACAATGAGCAGTTCTTC
>TRBJ1-1|-|TRBV29-1|TRBD1
CSVAGTGNGAFF
TGCAGCGTTGCCGGGACAGGGAATGGAGCTTTCTTT
>TRBJ2-3|many|TRBV7-2|TRBD2
CASSLSGGVDTQYF
TGTGCCAGCAGCTTATCGGGAGGTGTAGATACGCAGTATTTT
>TRBJ2-7|few|TRBV7-9|-
CASSLAGGIIYEQYF
TGTGCCAGCAGCTTAGCTGGTGGTATTATCTACGAGCAGTACTTC
>TRBJ2-1|-|TRBV20-1|TRBD1
CSARSPAGGWDNEQFF
TGCAGTGCTAGAAGCCCCGCAGGGGGCTGGGACAATGAGCAGTTCTTC
>TRBJ2-7|few|TRBV27|-
CASSFGTTSYEQYF
TGTGCCAGCAGTTTTGGGACAACTAGCTACGAGCAGTACTTC
>TRBJ2-5|few|TRBV18|TRBD2
CASSPPGGPGETQYF
TGTGCCAGCTCACCACCGGGAGGGCCGGGGGAGACCCAGTACTTC
>TRBJ2-5|few|TRBV7-9|-
CASSLRDLPSAQYF
TGTGCCAGCAGCTTGAGGGACCTCCCTTCTGCCCAGTACTTC
>TRBJ2-7|few|TRBV27|TRBD1
CASSRTGGREQYF
TGTGCCAGCAGTCGGACAGGAGGTAGGGAGCAGTACTTC
>TRBJ1-6|-|TRBV7-9|-
CASSSPGWNSPLHF
TGTGCCAGCAGCTCACCTGGATGGAATTCACCCCTCCACTTT